These 22 T cell receptor beta chains originate from one sample sequenced in a study of T cell changes during pregnancy in multiple sclerosis. TCRdb's table, derived via immunoSEQ multiplex PCR, lists solely in-frame clones and lacks some. The sample has over 35,000 clones, around 90% seen once. The sequences come from CD4+ T cells from peripheral blood mononuclear cells, collected after pregnancy. The source of these receptors is a female donor with multiple sclerosis, enrolled in a pregnancy study.

CDR3 sequence (DNA): TGCGCCAGCAGCTTTGGACAGGGAGGCTACAATGAGCAGTTCTTC. Translated: CASSFGQGGYNEQFF. The V gene is TRBV5-1, the J gene TRBJ2-1, with 8 bases aligning to TRBD1. V dropped 2 bases and J dropped 3; count of bases not matched to a gene: 4. Germline loops: CDR1 SGHRS, CDR2 YFSETQ. CDR3 length: 15 amino acids.

The gene calls are TRBV19 and TRBJ1-4; 7 nucleotides line up with TRBD1. The CDR3 spans 14 residues. Losses at the gene ends were 6 bases for V and 4 bases for J; bases not matched to a gene: 5. CDR1 LNHDA and CDR2 SQIVND come from the germline V gene (reference sequence). The CDR3 nucleotides are TGTGCCAGTAGCCTACAGGGGTATAATGAAAAACTGTTTTTT. This encodes CASSLQGYNEKLFF.

The V gene is TRBV6-1, the J gene TRBJ2-7; tentative D call: TRBD1 (5 bases). Trimming left V 5 bases short and J 3 bases short, with 17 bases between. Germline V gene sequence: CDR1 MNHNS, CDR2 SASEGT. There are 15 residues in the CDR3. This CDR3 is CASSFRVRWGYEQYF. For the CDR3, the DNA is TGTGCCAGCAGTTTCAGGGTCCGCTGGGGCTACGAGCAGTACTTC.

The chain employs TRBV5-1 and TRBJ1-1, with 12 bases that match TRBD1. This CDR3 spans 19 amino acids. Germline values: CDR1 SGHRS, CDR2 YFSETQ. The ends lost 4 bases at V and 3 bases at J; junction bases unmatched: 16. In DNA form, the CDR3 reads TGCGCCAGCAGCCACCAAGGTCCCGGGACAGGGGGCGGGGACACTGAAGCTTTCTTT. It encodes CASSHQGPGTGGGDTEAFF.

This clone has only one observation. The chain combines TRBV4-3 with TRBJ2-1; 7 positions agree with TRBD2. V trimming: 2 bases; J trimming: 3 bases; junction bases outside the gene matches: 10. Germline CDR1 is LGHNA and CDR2 is YSLEER. The CDR3 loop spans 17 amino acids. CDR3 region: CASSQNSNSGYYNEQFF. CDR3 in DNA: TGCGCCAGCAGCCAAAATAGTAATAGCGGGTACTACAATGAGCAGTTCTTC.

This sequence joins TRBV5-4 and TRBJ1-2; TRBD1 aligns across 10 bases. The germline CDR1 and CDR2 sequences are SGHNT and YYREEE (reference sequence). J gave up 8 bases and V 3 bases, and 10 bases lay outside the gene matches. This CDR3 spans 15 amino acids. CDR3 bases: TGTGCCAGCAGCTCCGAGACAGGGGGCAGATGGGGCTACACCTTC. Amino acids: CASSSETGGRWGYTF. The full variable domain, its missing parts supplied by reference TRBV5-4 and TRBJ1-2, is ETGVTQSPTHLIKTRGQQVTLRCSSQSGHNTVSWYQQALGQGPQFIFQYYREEENGRGNFPPRFSGLQFPNYSSELNVNALELDDSALYLCASSSETGGRWGYTFGSGTRLTVV.

The chain uses TRBV19 and TRBJ2-7; 10 bases match TRBD1. The junction had 11 bases not matched to a gene; V was cut back by 5 bases and J by 7 bases. Germline V gene lookup returns CDR1 LNHDA and CDR2 SQIVND (reference sequence). The CDR3 is 15 residues long. The CDR3 DNA sequence: TGTGCCAGTAGTTCCGGGACAGGGGATTCGGGGGAGCAGTACTTC. Amino acid sequence: CASSSGTGDSGEQYF.

The CDR3 is CASSILGTESYEQYF. CDR3 nucleotide sequence: TGTGCCAGTAGTATCCTCGGGACAGAATCCTACGAGCAGTACTTC. The chain recombines TRBV19 with TRBJ2-7; 7 bases are a match to TRBD1. Trimming cost V 3 bases and J 1 base; bases outside gene matches: 6. CDR1 and CDR2 (germline): LNHDA, SQIVND (reference sequence). The CDR3 has 15 residues.

The chain has TRBV7-9 and TRBJ2-7; D is ambiguous. The CDR3 contains 13 residues. Germline values: CDR1 SEHNR, CDR2 FQNEAQ (reference sequence). The V and J ends lost 0 bases and 3 bases respectively, with 6 bases between them. This chain's CDR3 is CASSLASLYEQYF. In DNA, the CDR3 is TGTGCCAGCAGCTTAGCTTCCCTCTACGAGCAGTACTTC.

This clone came up a few times. In DNA, the CDR3 is TGTGCCTGGAGTGTATTGCTCTGGAGGGGATTCCAGTGGGGGGTATCAACTAATGAAAAACTGTTTTTT. Translating gives CAWSVLLWRGFQWGVSTNEKLFF. V gene TRBV30 combines with J gene TRBJ1-4, with D tentatively TRBD1 (5 bases). In germline, CDR1 is GTSNPN, CDR2 SVGIG (reference sequence). This CDR3 region has 23 residues. V shed 0 bases and J shed 0 bases, with 32 bases lying between them.

The CDR3 sequence: CASSLAPRGVDTQYF. The CDR3 DNA reads TGTGCCAGCAGTTTGGCCCCCCGGGGGGTAGATACGCAGTATTTT. The V call is TRBV28, the J call TRBJ2-3; 7 nucleotides agree with TRBD2. The germline CDR1 and CDR2 sequences are MDHEN and SYDVKM. The CDR3 is made up of 15 amino acids. The trim removed 3 bases at V and 5 bases at J, leaving 8 bases unmatched.

The J gene is TRBJ1-5, the V gene TRBV28; 9 positions agree with TRBD1. Germline V gene data show CDR1 as MDHEN and CDR2 as SYDVKM. The CDR3 extends over 16 amino acids. Unmatched junction bases numbered 10, after V lost 3 bases and J lost 7 bases. The CDR3: CASSFTGQGFGQPQHF. The DNA for the CDR3 is TGTGCCAGCAGTTTTACGGGACAGGGCTTTGGCCAGCCCCAGCATTTT.

The chain has TRBV10-3 and TRBJ2-1; tentatively, D is TRBD2 (6 bases). V was cut by 0 bases and J by 0 bases, with 6 bases left in between. Germline V CDR1 and CDR2: ENHRY, SYGVKD. The CDR3 consists of 15 residues. The CDR3 sequence: CAISESRDSYNEQFF. CDR3 sequence (DNA): TGTGCCATCAGTGAGTCGCGGGACTCCTACAATGAGCAGTTCTTC.

This chain uses TRBV28 with TRBJ2-1, with 10 positions matching TRBD2. Trimming took 6 bases from V and 8 from J; bases not matched to a gene: 7. The CDR3 has 14 residues. CDR1 and CDR2 from the germline V gene are MDHEN and SYDVKM. The CDR3 protein is CASRVGLALDEQFF. The CDR3, as DNA: TGTGCCAGCAGGGTGGGACTAGCGCTAGATGAGCAGTTCTTC.

V gene TRBV5-1 combines with J gene TRBJ2-7; TRBD1 matches at 9 bases. The V and J ends lost 4 bases and 3 bases, in that order; junction bases with no gene match: 17. CDR1 SGHRS and CDR2 YFSETQ come from the germline V gene. This CDR3 spans 18 amino acids. CDR3 bases: TGCGCCAGCAGCGCGGGCCCGGGGGACAGGGCGAGTGGCTACGAGCAGTACTTC. It translates to CASSAGPGDRASGYEQYF.

The gene calls are TRBV6-5 and TRBJ1-5; no clear D. The CDR3 runs to 13 residues. V was pared by 5 bases and J by 6 bases, with 11 bases between. The V gene's germline CDR1 is MNHEY and CDR2 SVGAGI. The CDR3 loop reads CASSPGFIQPQHF. CDR3 nucleotide sequence: TGTGCCAGCAGTCCTGGCTTCATTCAGCCCCAGCATTTT.

A single count supports this clone. This chain uses TRBV5-1 with TRBJ1-1; 9 positions agree with TRBD1. Trimming at V came to 3 bases and at J to 5 bases, leaving 5 bases not matched to a gene. Per the germline V gene, CDR1 is SGHRS and CDR2 is YFSETQ. This CDR3 spans 14 amino acids. The CDR3 sequence: CASSSGQGWTEAFF. In DNA form, the CDR3 reads TGCGCCAGCAGCTCTGGACAGGGGTGGACTGAAGCTTTCTTT.

This chain uses TRBV28 with TRBJ1-2; 9 nucleotides align to TRBD1. Unmatched junction bases numbered 7, after V lost 5 bases and J lost 9 bases. The germline V gene encodes CDR1 MDHEN and CDR2 SYDVKM. The CDR3 totals 13 residues. The CDR3 DNA sequence: TGTGCCAGCAGTGCGGACAGGGGAATTAGCTACACCTTC. This encodes CASSADRGISYTF.

The chain is built from TRBV7-3 and TRBJ2-3; D might be TRBD2 (7 bases). This CDR3 has 15 residues. CDR1 and CDR2 (germline): SGHTA, FQGTGA. V lost 2 bases and J 0 bases, leaving 9 bases between the germline ends. CDR3 protein: CASSLGGASTDTQYF. CDR3 nucleotide sequence: TGTGCCAGCAGCTTAGGGGGGGCGAGCACAGATACGCAGTATTTT. The full variable domain, in which reference TRBV7-3 and TRBJ2-3 provide the parts outside the CDR3, is GAGVSQTPSNKVTEKGKYVELRCDPISGHTALYWYRQSLGQGPEFLIYFQGTGAADDSGLPNDRFFAVRPEGSVSTLKIQRTERGDSAVYLCASSLGGASTDTQYFGPGTRLTVL.

The chain combines TRBV2 with TRBJ2-5; TRBD1 matches at 9 bases. J was trimmed by 1 base and V by 6 bases; bases with no gene match: 9. The germline gives CDR1 SNHLY, CDR2 FYNNEI. The CDR3 consists of 16 residues. Here the CDR3 reads CASRAYRGPPQETQYF. DNA for the CDR3: TGTGCCAGCAGGGCATACAGGGGGCCCCCCCAAGAGACCCAGTACTTC.

This rearrangement joins TRBV4-1 to TRBJ2-3; D possibly corresponds to TRBD2 (7 bases). This CDR3 comprises 16 residues. The V and J ends lost 4 bases and 0 bases respectively, with 14 bases between them. From germline, CDR1 is MGHRA and CDR2 YSYEKL. CDR3 loop: CASSPMGGGSTDTQYF. The CDR3 DNA sequence: TGCGCCAGCAGCCCTATGGGCGGGGGCAGCACAGATACGCAGTATTTT.

The rearrangement joins TRBV5-1 to TRBJ2-1, with 13 bases lining up with TRBD2. The V and J ends lost 3 bases and 9 bases, in that order; junction bases with no gene match: 3. The CDR3 contains 14 residues. Germline-derived CDR1 and CDR2 are SGHRS and YFSETQ. This chain's CDR3 is CASSWGLAGTEQFF. CDR3 nucleotide sequence: TGCGCCAGCAGCTGGGGACTAGCGGGGACTGAGCAGTTCTTC.